This TCR beta chain was recorded in a study of blood T cell repertoires in COVID-19. Study summary: Donors in the United States, Italy and Spain gave samples during acute or convalescent COVID-19. PBMCs, B-cell-depleted T cells, or T cells provided the cDNA or gDNA that made up the material.

Authors' analysis steps: By means of reference gene primer amplification, nucleated cell counts were estimated. TCRdb's copy holds only in-frame clones and misses some; the assay was immunoSEQ multiplex PCR. The DNA gave D and trimming, while V, J and clone size come from that table. The table has 200,000 to 250,000 clones, almost 90% seen once. The V gene end was trimmed by 4 bases and the J gene end by 8 bases; junction bases not matched to a gene: 7. In germline, CDR1 is SGHAT, CDR2 FQNNGV. This CDR3 has 13 residues. This clonotype was sampled from a man between 18 and 29 years old with active or convalescent COVID-19. The chain couples TRBV11-2 to TRBJ1-2; 7 bases map to TRBD1. The sequenced sample consisted of peripheral blood. CDR3 amino acids: CASSSGTVNGYTF. CDR3 sequence (DNA): TGTGCCAGCAGCTCCGGGACAGTCAACGGCTACACCTTC.